This T cell receptor beta chain was found in a study of blood T cell repertoires in COVID-19. Study information: The analysed material was cDNA or gDNA that came from T cells, B-cell-depleted T cells, or PBMCs.

V lost 0 bases to trimming and J lost 6 bases, with 18 bases between them. There are 17 residues in the CDR3. Germline CDR1 SGHDT, CDR2 YYEEEE. The authors' processing: The assay estimated nucleated cells by amplifying reference gene primers. Measured with immunoSEQ multiplex PCR; TCRdb has only the in-frame clones, and not every one. D and trimming were read from the DNA, whereas the V and J calls and clone size are those reported in that table. The sample records under 75,000 clones, 81% being singletons. The chain uses TRBV5-6 and TRBJ1-4, with a tentative D call TRBD1 (6 bases). This TCR was recovered from a woman of 80 years or more with active or convalescent COVID-19. The sample was peripheral blood. CDR3 nucleotide sequence: TGTGCCAGCAGCTTGGTTTTCGGGGGGCGTACGGATGAAAAACTGTTTTTT. Protein product: CASSLVFGGRTDEKLFF.